A selection of T cell receptor beta chains follows, all from one sample in a study of blood T cell repertoires in COVID-19. Only in-frame clones appear in the TCRdb table, and some are missing; sequencing was by immunoSEQ multiplex PCR. The sample contains roughly 240,000 clones, just under 85% of which appear only once. Sequenced input: peripheral blood. The source is a woman of 80 years or more with acute or convalescent COVID-19. Both conserved end residues are part of each CDR3. The order of the fields is D gene, clone size, J gene, V gene, CDR3 protein, CDR3 DNA. A D gene is named only where the DNA matches it firmly. Only some rows state a clone size, as once, few, many or a class for expanded clones.

d_gene: TRBD1
abundance: once
j_gene: TRBJ1-4
v_gene: TRBV5-4
CDR3aa: CASSLSRDRTNEKLFF
CDR3nt: TGTGCCAGCAGCCTGAGTCGGGACAGGACTAATGAAAAACTGTTTTTT

d_gene: .
abundance: .
j_gene: TRBJ1-4
v_gene: TRBV18
CDR3aa: CASSPIRTSTNEKLFF
CDR3nt: TGTGCCAGCTCACCAATAAGAACTTCAACTAATGAAAAACTGTTTTTT

d_gene: .
abundance: .
j_gene: TRBJ2-1
v_gene: TRBV9
CDR3aa: CASSSPGTTTYNEQFF
CDR3nt: TGTGCCAGCAGCAGCCCCGGGACAACGACTTACAATGAGCAGTTCTTC

d_gene: .
abundance: .
j_gene: TRBJ1-1
v_gene: TRBV3-1/TRBV3-2
CDR3aa: CASSHVTRGRNTEAFF
CDR3nt: TGTGCCAGCAGCCACGTAACCAGGGGTCGGAACACTGAAGCTTTCTTT

d_gene: TRBD2
abundance: .
j_gene: TRBJ2-1
v_gene: TRBV5-4
CDR3aa: CASSLGSQRGGNEQFF
CDR3nt: TGTGCCAGCAGCTTGGGAAGCCAGCGGGGGGGCAATGAGCAGTTCTTC

d_gene: .
abundance: .
j_gene: TRBJ1-1
v_gene: TRBV5-6
CDR3aa: CASSLRSLNTEAFF
CDR3nt: TGTGCCAGCAGCTTGCGCAGTTTGAACACTGAAGCTTTCTTT

d_gene: TRBD1
abundance: few
j_gene: TRBJ1-5
v_gene: TRBV6-2/TRBV6-3
CDR3aa: CASSFRQPPGGRNQPQHF
CDR3nt: TGTGCCAGCAGTTTTCGTCAGCCCCCAGGGGGCAGAAATCAGCCCCAGCATTTT

d_gene: .
abundance: once
j_gene: TRBJ1-1
v_gene: TRBV7-8
CDR3aa: CASSLTPGTEAFF
CDR3nt: TGTGCCAGCAGCTTAACACCGGGCACTGAAGCTTTCTTT

d_gene: TRBD1
abundance: few
j_gene: TRBJ1-2
v_gene: TRBV19
CDR3aa: CASTRGLDGSNYGYTF
CDR3nt: TGTGCCAGTACCAGGGGGTTGGACGGCTCGAACTATGGCTACACCTTC

d_gene: TRBD1
abundance: .
j_gene: TRBJ2-5
v_gene: TRBV6-2/TRBV6-3
CDR3aa: CASSTVDRGETQYF
CDR3nt: TGTGCCAGCAGTACGGTCGACAGGGGAGAGACCCAGTACTTC

d_gene: TRBD2
abundance: once
j_gene: TRBJ2-1
v_gene: TRBV6-5
CDR3aa: CASSYRSLAGGNEQFF
CDR3nt: TGTGCCAGCAGTTACCGTAGTCTAGCGGGGGGTAATGAGCAGTTCTTC

d_gene: TRBD1
abundance: once
j_gene: TRBJ2-7
v_gene: TRBV7-6
CDR3aa: CASSPQTGAIYEQYF
CDR3nt: TGTGCCAGCAGCCCGCAGACAGGGGCCATCTACGAGCAGTACTTC

d_gene: TRBD2
abundance: .
j_gene: TRBJ2-3
v_gene: TRBV28
CDR3aa: CASTTSGGRKGRDTQYF
CDR3nt: TGTGCCAGCACCACGTCGGGCGGGAGAAAGGGTAGGGATACGCAGTATTTT

d_gene: .
abundance: .
j_gene: TRBJ2-3
v_gene: TRBV7-3
CDR3aa: CASSWSLEDTQYF
CDR3nt: TGTGCCAGCAGCTGGAGCCTAGAGGATACGCAGTATTTT

d_gene: .
abundance: .
j_gene: TRBJ1-2
v_gene: TRBV7-2
CDR3aa: CASSLNPQLSYGYTF
CDR3nt: TGTGCCAGCAGCCTGAACCCCCAATTGAGCTATGGCTACACCTTC

d_gene: .
abundance: .
j_gene: TRBJ2-1
v_gene: TRBV19
CDR3aa: CASTGASEGNNEQFF
CDR3nt: TGTGCCAGTACCGGGGCTAGCGAAGGGAACAATGAGCAGTTCTTC

d_gene: .
abundance: once
j_gene: TRBJ1-2
v_gene: TRBV12-3/TRBV12-4
CDR3aa: CASSLGGPGYTF
CDR3nt: TGTGCCAGCAGTTTGGGGGGGCCCGGCTACACCTTC

d_gene: TRBD1
abundance: .
j_gene: TRBJ1-5
v_gene: TRBV11-3
CDR3aa: CASSPFRGQQPQHF
CDR3nt: TGTGCCAGCAGCCCATTCAGGGGGCAACAGCCCCAGCATTTT

d_gene: TRBD1
abundance: .
j_gene: TRBJ1-4
v_gene: TRBV9
CDR3aa: CASSETGGVNEKLFF
CDR3nt: TGTGCCAGCAGCGAGACAGGGGGGGTTAATGAAAAACTGTTTTTT

d_gene: TRBD1
abundance: once
j_gene: TRBJ2-7
v_gene: TRBV6-6
CDR3aa: CASSSGTANYEQYF
CDR3nt: TGTGCCAGCAGTTCCGGGACAGCGAACTACGAGCAGTACTTC

d_gene: TRBD1
abundance: .
j_gene: TRBJ1-2
v_gene: TRBV5-6
CDR3aa: CASSSRDRSYGYTF
CDR3nt: TGTGCCAGCAGCTCCCGGGACAGGAGCTATGGCTACACCTTC

d_gene: .
abundance: .
j_gene: TRBJ1-5
v_gene: TRBV5-5
CDR3aa: CASSSGAQPQHF
CDR3nt: TGTGCCAGCAGCTCAGGGGCCCAGCCCCAGCATTTT

d_gene: TRBD1
abundance: .
j_gene: TRBJ2-7
v_gene: TRBV18
CDR3aa: CASSLDRADEQYF
CDR3nt: TGTGCCAGCTCACTAGACAGGGCTGACGAGCAGTACTTC

d_gene: .
abundance: .
j_gene: TRBJ1-2
v_gene: TRBV18
CDR3aa: CASSPWRDNYGYTF
CDR3nt: TGTGCCAGCTCACCATGGCGGGACAACTATGGCTACACCTTC

d_gene: TRBD1
abundance: few
j_gene: TRBJ2-5
v_gene: TRBV7-8
CDR3aa: CASSRDRGETQYF
CDR3nt: TGTGCCAGCAGCCGGGACAGGGGAGAGACCCAGTACTTC

d_gene: TRBD2
abundance: .
j_gene: TRBJ2-4
v_gene: TRBV5-6
CDR3aa: CASSPGIGRKDIQYF
CDR3nt: TGTGCCAGCAGCCCCGGCATCGGGAGGAAGGACATTCAGTACTTC

d_gene: TRBD1
abundance: .
j_gene: TRBJ2-2
v_gene: TRBV19
CDR3aa: CASSITGTGFTGELFF
CDR3nt: TGTGCCAGTAGTATCACGGGGACAGGGTTTACCGGGGAGCTGTTTTTT

d_gene: .
abundance: .
j_gene: TRBJ2-7
v_gene: TRBV2
CDR3aa: CASSEQTTYEQYF
CDR3nt: TGTGCCAGCAGTGAACAGACAACCTACGAGCAGTACTTC

d_gene: .
abundance: once
j_gene: TRBJ2-4
v_gene: TRBV2
CDR3aa: CASSPGNIQYF
CDR3nt: TGTGCCAGCAGTCCGGGAAACATTCAGTACTTC

d_gene: .
abundance: .
j_gene: TRBJ1-5
v_gene: TRBV30
CDR3aa: CAWSVGVLSNQPQHF
CDR3nt: TGTGCCTGGAGTGTAGGAGTCCTTAGCAATCAGCCCCAGCATTTT

d_gene: .
abundance: .
j_gene: TRBJ2-7
v_gene: TRBV28
CDR3aa: CASSGGFVRREQYF
CDR3nt: TGTGCCAGCAGCGGGGGTTTCGTTCGGCGCGAGCAGTACTTC

d_gene: .
abundance: once
j_gene: TRBJ1-6
v_gene: TRBV4-3
CDR3aa: CASSQVSGGTSYNSPLHF
CDR3nt: TGCGCCAGCAGCCAAGTGTCCGGGGGAACCTCCTATAATTCACCCCTCCACTTT

d_gene: TRBD1
abundance: .
j_gene: TRBJ1-1
v_gene: TRBV4-3
CDR3aa: CASSRGQVNTEAFF
CDR3nt: TGCGCCAGCAGCCGGGGACAGGTGAACACTGAAGCTTTCTTT

d_gene: .
abundance: .
j_gene: TRBJ2-4
v_gene: TRBV1
CDR3aa: CTSSMGVAKNIQYF
CDR3nt: TGCACCAGCTCGATGGGAGTAGCCAAAAACATTCAGTACTTC

d_gene: TRBD1
abundance: few
j_gene: TRBJ1-1
v_gene: TRBV5-1
CDR3aa: CASSHGTGGEAFF
CDR3nt: TGCGCCAGCAGCCACGGGACAGGGGGTGAAGCTTTCTTT